This TCR beta chain was retrieved from a study of CD8 T cells in ankylosing spondylitis. Trimming removed 8 bases from V and 3 bases from J, with 13 bases in between. The CDR3 is 13 amino acids. Germline V lookup: CDR1 DFQATT, CDR2 SNEGSKA (reference sequence). Points on this clonotype: Its antigen is unidentified.

Study conclusions and caveats: Significantly higher representation of disease-linked clones was reported for matched ankylosing spondylitis synovial fluid. Seemingly distinctive of ankylosing spondylitis blood was a TCR beta motif formed by eight highly homologous variants.

With molecular barcodes, quantitative 5'-RACE was used to make the TCR beta libraries. In TCRdb, the 5' RACE reads were re-called with MiXCR into one record per CDR3 protein. Of 350,000 or so distinct CDR3 sequences in the sample, roughly 14% were seen once. The sequence came from a male donor with ankylosing spondylitis or in good health (not recorded which). The chain joins TRBV20-1 to TRBJ1-4; D might be TRBD1 (5 bases). The sample consisted of blood, either unsorted or a sorted T cell fraction (not recorded which). CDR3 amino acids: CSCVRGANEKLFF. The CDR3, as DNA: TGCAGTTGTGTGCGAGGGGCTAATGAAAAACTGTTTTTT.